A selection of T cell receptor beta chains follows, all from one sample in a study of cytomegalovirus exposure and HLA in healthy donors. Assay: immunoSEQ multiplex PCR; the TCRdb copy retains only in-frame clones and omits some. The sample yields some 60,000 clones, roughly 96% seen once. Sequencing was carried out using PBMCs. The source is a man between 18 and 29 years old in good health and CMV-seronegative. The CDR3 runs from the conserved cysteine through the conserved F or W. A D gene is named only where the DNA matches it firmly. The size field is filled for only some rows; it gives once, few, many or a size class.

TRBJ2-7 | TRBV27 | TRBD1 | few | CASQGQGNEQYF | TGTGCCTCCCAGGGACAGGGCAACGAGCAGTACTTC
TRBJ1-1 | TRBV27 | NA | NA | CASSFTSRGMYTEAFF | TGTGCCAGCAGTTTTACCTCTAGAGGTATGTACACTGAAGCTTTCTTT
TRBJ1-4 | TRBV30 | TRBD1 | NA | CAWRTGGREKLFF | TGTGCCTGGAGGACAGGGGGTCGCGAAAAACTGTTTTTT
TRBJ2-5 | TRBV10-3 | TRBD2 | once | CAMGSGVRDQETQYF | TGTGCCATGGGAAGCGGGGTCCGAGACCAAGAGACCCAGTACTTC
TRBJ2-7 | TRBV4-2 | NA | NA | CASSQGGVSYEQYF | TGTGCCAGCAGCCAAGGGGGGGTCTCCTACGAGCAGTACTTC
TRBJ2-3 | TRBV5-1 | NA | NA | CASSLSDTQYF | TGCGCCAGCAGCTTGTCGGATACGCAGTATTTT
TRBJ2-1 | TRBV5-4 | NA | NA | CASSWVGPGSEQFF | TGTGCCAGCAGCTGGGTTGGACCGGGGAGTGAGCAGTTCTTC
TRBJ2-6 | TRBV2 | NA | NA | CASSSRGIRTNVLTF | TGTGCCAGCAGTTCTAGGGGAATAAGGACCAACGTCCTGACTTTC
TRBJ2-1 | TRBV19 | TRBD2 | NA | CASSEVAGSSYNEQFF | TGTGCCAGTAGTGAGGTAGCGGGGAGCTCCTACAATGAGCAGTTCTTC
TRBJ2-5 | TRBV4-1 | TRBD2 | NA | CASSQDSSGTSGLRGRKTQYF | TGCGCCAGCAGCCAAGATTCATCCGGGACTAGCGGGCTACGCGGGCGAAAGACCCAGTACTTC
TRBJ1-2 | TRBV2 | TRBD1 | NA | CASSEQGAHYGYTF | TGTGCCAGCAGTGAACAGGGGGCCCACTATGGCTACACCTTC
TRBJ1-1 | TRBV2 | TRBD1 | NA | CASKEGQLNTEAFF | TGTGCCAGCAAAGAGGGACAGCTGAACACTGAAGCTTTCTTT
TRBJ2-7 | TRBV9 | NA | NA | CASSVDAGPYYEQYF | TGTGCCAGCAGCGTAGACGCGGGACCGTACTACGAGCAGTACTTC
TRBJ1-2 | TRBV28 | NA | NA | CASSFVQKDRLYGYTF | TGTGCCAGCAGTTTTGTTCAGAAAGACAGGCTATATGGCTACACCTTC
TRBJ2-5 | TRBV27 | TRBD2 | NA | CASSLRTSGFGTQYF | TGTGCCAGCAGTCTTAGGACTAGCGGATTTGGGACCCAGTACTTC
TRBJ2-3 | TRBV20-1 | NA | NA | CSASGHDTQYF | TGCAGTGCTAGTGGCCATGATACGCAGTATTTT
TRBJ2-3 | TRBV5-1 | TRBD2 | once | CASSYIAGRTDTQYF | TGCGCCAGCAGCTATATAGCGGGACGCACAGATACGCAGTATTTT
TRBJ2-1 | TRBV19 | TRBD1 | NA | CASSPRDSYNEQFF | TGTGCCAGTAGTCCTCGGGACAGTTACAATGAGCAGTTCTTC
TRBJ2-7 | TRBV7-9 | TRBD2 | NA | CASSLWSSGKYEQYF | TGTGCCAGCAGCTTATGGTCTAGCGGGAAATACGAGCAGTACTTC
TRBJ2-5 | TRBV7-9 | TRBD2 | NA | CASSLRPGLAGAETQYF | TGTGCCAGCAGCTTACGCCCTGGACTAGCGGGAGCAGAGACCCAGTACTTC
TRBJ2-1 | TRBV27 | NA | NA | CASSFTGLNEQFF | TGTGCCAGCAGTTTTACAGGGCTCAATGAGCAGTTCTTC
TRBJ2-6 | TRBV23-1 | TRBD1 | once | CASSQSGTGAPSSGANVLTF | TGCGCCAGCAGTCAATCAGGAACAGGGGCCCCGAGCTCTGGGGCCAACGTCCTGACTTTC
TRBJ2-7 | TRBV4-1 | TRBD1 | NA | CASSQDETGLGEQYF | TGCGCCAGCAGCCAAGATGAGACAGGGTTAGGCGAGCAGTACTTC
TRBJ2-7 | TRBV7-2 | TRBD2 | NA | CASSGTSGSYEQYF | TGTGCCAGCAGCGGGACTAGCGGGAGTTACGAGCAGTACTTC
TRBJ2-3 | TRBV15 | TRBD2 | NA | CATSTSRGETPADTQYF | TGTGCCACCAGCACAAGCCGGGGGGAAACGCCCGCAGATACGCAGTATTTT
TRBJ2-1 | TRBV27 | TRBD2 | NA | CASSTHLAGEQFF | TGTGCCAGCAGTACCCACCTAGCGGGGGAGCAGTTCTTC
TRBJ1-3 | TRBV6-1 | TRBD1 | NA | CASSEDRGAGNTIYF | TGTGCCAGCAGTGAAGACAGGGGAGCTGGAAACACCATATATTTT
TRBJ2-3 | TRBV11-1 | NA | NA | CASSLVNPNTDTQYF | TGTGCCAGCAGCTTAGTGAACCCTAACACAGATACGCAGTATTTT
TRBJ2-4 | TRBV6-6 | TRBD1 | few | CASTPTDRAKNIQYF | TGTGCCAGCACCCCAACGGACAGGGCCAAAAACATTCAGTACTTC
TRBJ1-2 | TRBV4-2 | TRBD1 | NA | CASSHADRGIYGYTF | TGTGCCAGCAGCCATGCCGACAGGGGGATCTATGGCTACACCTTC
TRBJ2-2 | TRBV5-6 | TRBD1 | NA | CASSLRQGAGSTGELFF | TGTGCCAGCAGCTTAAGACAGGGGGCAGGATCCACCGGGGAGCTGTTTTTT
TRBJ2-2 | TRBV27 | TRBD2 | NA | CASSLVAGGPAGELFF | TGTGCCAGCAGTTTAGTGGCGGGAGGGCCCGCCGGGGAGCTGTTTTTT
TRBJ2-7 | TRBV27 | NA | NA | CASSPGLRGYEQYF | TGTGCCAGCAGTCCCGGTCTTCGGGGGTACGAGCAGTACTTC
TRBJ2-2 | TRBV5-1 | NA | NA | CASSLAGGTLTGELFF | TGCGCCAGCAGCTTGGCGGGCGGGACCCTCACCGGGGAGCTGTTTTTT
TRBJ2-5 | TRBV15 | NA | NA | CATSPRSGAFAETQYF | TGTGCCACCAGCCCGAGATCAGGGGCCTTCGCCGAGACCCAGTACTTC
TRBJ2-2 | TRBV5-1 | NA | once | CASSFIDRPTGELFF | TGCGCCAGCAGCTTCATAGACAGACCCACCGGGGAGCTGTTTTTT
TRBJ2-5 | TRBV7-9 | TRBD1 | NA | CASSSGGQGTQETQYF | TGTGCCAGCAGCTCGGGGGGACAGGGGACCCAAGAGACCCAGTACTTC
TRBJ2-3 | TRBV6-4 | NA | NA | CASSDSAGERSDTQYF | TGTGCCAGCAGTGACTCGGCCGGGGAAAGGTCAGATACGCAGTATTTT
TRBJ2-1 | TRBV7-9 | NA | NA | CASSLTTGFYNEQFF | TGTGCCAGCAGCTTAACGACGGGATTCTATAATGAGCAGTTCTTC
TRBJ2-1 | TRBV5-4 | NA | once | CASSQASYHEQFF | TGTGCCAGCAGCCAGGCGTCTTACCATGAGCAGTTCTTC
TRBJ2-3 | TRBV2 | TRBD1 | NA | CASSENRGQPDTQYF | TGTGCCAGCAGTGAAAACAGGGGGCAGCCAGATACGCAGTATTTT